This T cell receptor beta chain came from a study of blood T cells in healthy people across ages. This clonotype was found a few times. Healthy Caucasian individuals from Russia aged roughly 6 to 90 served as donors. Germline CDR1 is DFQATT and CDR2 is SNEGSKA (reference sequence). CDR3 size: 13 residues. Germline trimming cut 7 bases from V and 6 bases from J; bases unmatched to any gene: 5. Alongside a J-beta primer mix, a sample-barcoded 5' primer served in a second PCR lasting 7 to 11 cycles. Each TCR beta cDNA got a 12-nucleotide random molecular identifier. CDR3-containing paired-end reads numbering at least 3 million came from each sample. TCRdb re-called the 5' RACE reads through MiXCR, storing one row per CDR3 protein. The repertoire consists of about 970,000 distinct CDR3 sequences, with roughly 50% occurring once and the leading ten covering about a fifth.

V is TRBV20-1 and J is TRBJ2-1, with 11 bases identical to TRBD2. The receptor comes from a woman aged 55-69 years in good health. What was sequenced was blood. CDR3 amino acids: CSGKLAGANEQFF. DNA of the CDR3: TGCAGTGGAAAACTAGCGGGAGCCAATGAGCAGTTCTTC.